The 14 T cell receptor beta chains given below trace back to one sample, sequenced in a study of T-cell reconstitution after alpha-beta-depleted transplantation in children. Researchers prepared the TCRbeta library using unique molecular identifiers, the study reports. TCRdb ran MiXCR on the PCR reads and lists one entry per CDR3 protein. The table includes fewer than 500,000 distinct CDR3 sequences, 43% detected once. This sample comprised PBMCs, obtained before TCRalphabeta/CD19-depleted stem cell transplant. All receptors derive from a girl aged 2 to 9 with aplastic anemia, due to receive a stem cell transplant.

In this sample, this clonotype turned up many times. One junction end disagrees with the germline gene, perhaps due to a read error. This chain joins TRBV12-3 or TRBV12-4 and TRBJ2-5; TRBD1 agrees at 8 bases. The CDR3 covers 14 residues. CDR3 region: CASSLGQGRETQYF. Here the CDR3 DNA reads TGTGCCAGCAGCTTAGGACAGGGACGAGAGACCCAGTACTTC.

The gene calls are TRBV20-1 and TRBJ1-5; 7 positions agree with TRBD1. This CDR3 region has 19 residues. Germline CDR1 reads DFQATT; CDR2 reads SNEGSKA (reference sequence). The trim removed 1 base at V and 2 bases at J, leaving 17 bases unmatched. The CDR3 sequence: CSARVPLAGGLKGNQPQHF. CDR3 bases: TGCAGTGCTAGAGTCCCTCTGGCAGGGGGATTGAAGGGCAATCAGCCCCAGCATTTT.

This clonotype came up a few times. The J gene is TRBJ2-7, the V gene TRBV9; D not resolved. With 3 bases removed from V and 1 base from J, the gap between germline ends came to 8 bases. Germline V CDR1 and CDR2: SGDLS, YYNGEE. The CDR3 is 13 residues long. The CDR3 DNA is TGTGCCAGCAGCGGGGGAAGGTCCTACGAGCAGTACTTC. Its translation: CASSGGRSYEQYF.

J is TRBJ2-2 and V is TRBV18, with D perhaps being TRBD1 or TRBD2 (5 bases each). CDR3 length equals 15 residues. Germline V gives CDR1 KGHSH, CDR2 LQKENI. V lost 1 base and J lost 0, with 6 bases in between. CDR3 sequence (DNA): TGTGCCAGCTCACCACGGGACGCGAACACCGGGGAGCTGTTTTTT. Translation gives CASSPRDANTGELFF.

This clonotype was counted ten times or more. V and J are TRBV7-2 and TRBJ2-3, with no clear D. The V gene's germline CDR1 is SGHTA and CDR2 FQGNSA. Deletions cut 4 bases from V and 2 bases from J, with 16 bases between. The CDR3 totals 16 residues. CDR3 nucleotide sequence: TGTGCCAGCAGCTACACTACCCGATTACTCACAGATACGCAGTATTTT. It is translated as CASSYTTRLLTDTQYF.

This chain joins TRBV7-6 and TRBJ2-1; D possibly matches TRBD1 or TRBD2 (7 bases each). The CDR3 has 16 amino acids. Deletions cut 5 bases from V and 6 bases from J, with 20 bases between. The germline CDR1 and CDR2 sequences are SGHVS and FNYEAQ. In DNA, the CDR3 is TGTGCCAGCAGCCCAGGGGGGGGCAAAGGGTTCAATGAGCAGTTCTTC. Translation gives CASSPGGGKGFNEQFF. Based on the CDR3 plus reference TRBV7-6 and TRBJ2-1, the full variable domain is GAGVSQSPRYKVTKRGQDVALRCDPISGHVSLYWYRQALGQGPEFLTYFNYEAQQDKSGLPNDRFSAERPEGSISTLTIQRTEQRDSAMYRCASSPGGGKGFNEQFFGPGTRLTVL.

The rearrangement uses TRBV6-2 or TRBV6-3 and TRBJ2-4; 7 bases line up with TRBD2. V was pared by 2 bases and J by 6 bases, with 13 bases of the junction left unmatched. The V gene's germline CDR1 is MNHEY and CDR2 SVGEGT. There are 17 residues in the CDR3. In DNA, the CDR3 is TGTGCCAGCAGTTACGGGGGGGGAGGCCCCTCGGGAAACATTCAGTACTTC. This encodes CASSYGGGGPSGNIQYF.

The chain links TRBV12-3 or TRBV12-4 to TRBJ1-1; the D gene is possibly TRBD1 (6 bases). Trimming took 3 bases from V and 8 from J, leaving 10 bases between them. The CDR3 is made up of 12 amino acids. CDR3 in DNA: TGTGCCAGCAGTTTCGCCGGGACAGAAGCTTTCTTT. It yields the protein CASSFAGTEAFF.

Ten or more counts support this clonotype. CDR3 coding DNA: TGCAGCGTTGAAGACCCCCGGCCCAGGCGGGACACTGAAGCTTTCTTT. Its protein is CSVEDPRPRRDTEAFF. The chain links TRBV29-1 to TRBJ1-1, with D uncertain. In germline, CDR1 is SQVTM, CDR2 ANQGSEA. The CDR3 spans 16 residues. The V end lost 0 bases, the J end lost 3 bases, and 17 bases lay between the germline ends.

V usage is TRBV4-1 and J usage is TRBJ2-2, with unresolved D. This CDR3 has 12 amino acids. With 3 bases removed from V and 5 bases from J, the gap between germline ends came to 4 bases. Germline CDR1 reads MGHRA; CDR2 reads YSYEKL. CDR3 protein: CASSHKTGELFF. CDR3 coding DNA: TGCGCCAGCAGCCACAAAACCGGGGAGCTGTTTTTT.

This clonotype was seen a few times. The chain has TRBV5-1 and TRBJ2-2; 11 bases align to TRBD2. CDR3 length: 15 amino acids. Germline values: CDR1 SGHRS, CDR2 YFSETQ. The J segment lost 3 bases and the V segment lost 2 bases, leaving 0 bases of the junction unmatched. In nucleotides, the CDR3 is TGCGCCAGCAGCTTTAGCGGGAGGGACACCGGGGAGCTGTTTTTT. It specifies CASSFSGRDTGELFF.

This chain connects TRBV6-5 to TRBJ1-5; D unresolved. Trimming took 1 base from V and 0 from J, leaving 7 bases between them. This CDR3 spans 15 amino acids. The germline CDR1 and CDR2 sequences are MNHEY and SVGAGI. The CDR3 DNA reads TGTGCCAGCAGTTACTGGCATAATAGCAATCAGCCCCAGCATTTT. Its protein product is CASSYWHNSNQPQHF.

A remark on this clonotype: Because the CDR3's place on the DNA is in doubt, the DNA is left out and the CDR3 is given as listed by TCRdb. The gene calls are TRBV12-3 or TRBV12-4 and TRBJ2-3; TRBD1, the table's D call, lacks a check against the DNA. Counting both end residues, the CDR3 totals 15 amino acids. The CDR3 protein is CASSFGAGRTDTQYF.

The chain is built from TRBV16 and TRBJ1-6, with TRBD1 identical over 9 bases. Per germline, CDR1 KGHSY and CDR2 FQNENV. This CDR3 has 15 amino acids. Germline trimming cut 3 bases from V and 6 bases from J; bases unmatched to any gene: 3. Written as DNA, the CDR3 is TGTGCCAGCAGCCAGCTGGGACAGGGTAATTCACCCCTCCACTTT. As protein: CASSQLGQGNSPLHF.